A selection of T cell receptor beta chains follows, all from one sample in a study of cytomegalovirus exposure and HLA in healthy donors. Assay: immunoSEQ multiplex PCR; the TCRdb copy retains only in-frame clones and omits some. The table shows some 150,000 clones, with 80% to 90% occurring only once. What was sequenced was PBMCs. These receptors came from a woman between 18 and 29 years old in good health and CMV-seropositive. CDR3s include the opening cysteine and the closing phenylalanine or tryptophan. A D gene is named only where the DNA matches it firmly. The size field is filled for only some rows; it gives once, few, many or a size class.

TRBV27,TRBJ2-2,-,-,CASSLSWQGSTGELFF,TGTGCCAGCAGTTTATCTTGGCAGGGAAGCACCGGGGAGCTGTTTTTT
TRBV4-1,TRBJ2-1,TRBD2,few,CASSQSSGGGLNEQFF,TGCGCCAGCAGCCAGAGTAGCGGGGGGGGCCTCAATGAGCAGTTCTTC
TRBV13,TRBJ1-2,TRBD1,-,CASSLDRDWYGYTF,TGTGCCAGCAGCTTGGACAGGGACTGGTATGGCTACACCTTC
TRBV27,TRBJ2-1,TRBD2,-,CASSLSPGLAGGLDEQFF,TGTGCCAGCAGTTTATCACCGGGGCTAGCGGGGGGGCTGGATGAGCAGTTCTTC
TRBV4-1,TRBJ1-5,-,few,CASSPMTHSNQPQHF,TGCGCCAGCAGCCCCATGACACATAGCAATCAGCCCCAGCATTTT
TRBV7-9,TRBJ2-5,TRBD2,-,CASSPRTSGGTQTQYF,TGTGCCAGCAGCCCTCGGACTAGCGGGGGGACGCAGACCCAGTACTTC
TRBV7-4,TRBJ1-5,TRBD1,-,CASSLLCTGGKGQPQHF,TGTGCCAGCAGCTTACTCTGTACAGGGGGCAAGGGTCAGCCCCAGCATTTT
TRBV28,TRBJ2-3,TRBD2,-,CASSFRRGGTDTQYF,TGTGCCAGCAGTTTCAGGCGGGGGGGTACAGATACGCAGTATTTT
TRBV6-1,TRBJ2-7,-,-,CASSENRVFYEQYF,TGTGCCAGCAGTGAAAACAGGGTCTTCTACGAGCAGTACTTC
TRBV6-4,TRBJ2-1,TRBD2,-,CASRALAGGPNEQFF,TGTGCCAGCAGGGCCCTAGCGGGGGGGCCCAATGAGCAGTTCTTC
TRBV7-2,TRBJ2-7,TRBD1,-,CASSPHRQGKDEQYF,TGTGCCAGCAGCCCCCACCGACAGGGTAAAGACGAGCAGTACTTC
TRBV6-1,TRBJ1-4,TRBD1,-,CASSVTWTGASVGEKLFF,TGTGCCAGCAGTGTTACTTGGACAGGGGCCTCGGTTGGGGAAAAACTGTTTTTT
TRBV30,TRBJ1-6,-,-,CAWGGDGKNSYNSPLHF,TGTGCCTGGGGAGGGGACGGAAAGAACTCCTATAATTCACCCCTCCACTTT
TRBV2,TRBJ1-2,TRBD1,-,CASSYYRGSYYGYTF,TGTGCCAGCAGTTATTACAGGGGATCCTACTATGGCTACACCTTC
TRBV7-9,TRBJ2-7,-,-,CASRTASGQSSYEQYF,TGTGCCAGCAGAACCGCGTCAGGACAGAGCTCCTACGAGCAGTACTTC
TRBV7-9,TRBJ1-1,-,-,CASSLRGGYQLNRATEAFF,TGTGCCAGCAGCCTAAGGGGGGGGTACCAATTAAATCGGGCCACTGAAGCTTTCTTT
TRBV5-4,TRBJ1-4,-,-,CASSLGVNEKLFF,TGTGCCAGCAGCCTCGGGGTGAATGAAAAACTGTTTTTT
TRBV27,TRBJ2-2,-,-,CASSFYGQSTGELFF,TGTGCCAGCAGTTTCTACGGACAGAGCACCGGGGAGCTGTTTTTT
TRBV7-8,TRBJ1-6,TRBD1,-,CASSLGGQGDPYNSPLHF,TGTGCCAGCAGCTTAGGGGGACAGGGCGACCCCTATAATTCACCCCTCCACTTT
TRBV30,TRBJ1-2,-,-,CAWSVSGVRDKGYTF,TGTGCCTGGAGTGTTAGTGGGGTCCGGGATAAGGGCTACACCTTC
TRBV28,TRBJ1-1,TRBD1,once,CASSSSGGWNAEAFF,TGTGCCAGCAGTTCATCAGGGGGATGGAACGCTGAAGCTTTCTTT
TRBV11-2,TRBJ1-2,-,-,CASSPSGVGADGYTF,TGTGCCAGCAGCCCGAGCGGTGTGGGGGCAGATGGCTACACCTTC
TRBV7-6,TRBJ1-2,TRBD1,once,CASGTGVNYGYTF,TGTGCCAGTGGGACAGGCGTAAACTATGGCTACACCTTC